The 27 T cell receptor beta chains listed next were all sequenced from one sample in a study of T cell responses to AZD1222 COVID-19 vaccine. The protocol was immunoSEQ multiplex PCR, while the TCRdb copy is restricted to in-frame clones and leaves out a portion. The repertoire holds some 130,000 clones, with approximately 88% as singletons. Specimen: peripheral blood, collected on day 0 of AZD1222 vaccination. The receptors stem from an adult in good health.

This clone was counted a few times. This chain joins TRBV5-1 and TRBJ2-1, with a possible D match to TRBD2 (6 bases). V dropped 2 bases and J dropped 4 bases, with 13 bases sitting between them. Looked up from germline, CDR1 is SGHRS and CDR2 is YFSETQ. The CDR3 sequence is 15 residues long. In DNA form, the CDR3 reads TGCGCCAGCAGCTTTATCTCGACTAGGTACAATGAGCAGTTCTTC. Translated, it gives CASSFISTRYNEQFF.

On this clone: The same CDR3 is also encoded by other DNA sequences in this sample. The chain uses TRBV18 and TRBJ1-1; 11 bases agree with TRBD1. Germline loops: CDR1 KGHSH, CDR2 LQKENI. Unmatched junction bases numbered 2, after V lost 3 bases and J lost 5 bases. The CDR3 is 14 amino acids. DNA of the CDR3: TGTGCCAGCTCACCGGGACAGGGGGTAACTGAAGCTTTCTTT. This sequence encodes CASSPGQGVTEAFF.

CDR3 nucleotides: TGTGCCAGCAGGGGCAGGGGGAACACTGAAGCTTTCTTT. Amino acid sequence: CASRGRGNTEAFF. The chain is built from TRBV6-5 and TRBJ1-1; maybe TRBD1 (6 bases). Per the germline V gene, CDR1 is MNHEY and CDR2 is SVGAGI. Trimming pared 6 bases from V and 1 base from J, leaving 9 bases between. The length of the CDR3 is 13 residues.

V and J are TRBV4-3 and TRBJ1-2, with D perhaps matching TRBD1 (5 bases). The V end was cut by 0 bases, the J end by 2 bases, with 16 bases between. Germline V gene lookup returns CDR1 LGHNA and CDR2 YSLEER. This CDR3 comprises 17 residues. The CDR3 coding sequence is TGCGCCAGCAGCCAAGAATCAGGGACCGAGCGGAACTATGGCTACACCTTC. Amino acid sequence: CASSQESGTERNYGYTF.

The chain carries TRBV6-5 and TRBJ2-1; the match to TRBD2 covers 7 bases. This CDR3 is built from 12 residues. The ends lost 7 bases at V and 5 bases at J; junction bases unmatched: 2. CDR1 MNHEY and CDR2 SVGAGI come from the germline V gene. In DNA, the CDR3 is TGTGCCAGCATAGCGGGTGACAATGAGCAGTTCTTC. Protein sequence: CASIAGDNEQFF.

V is TRBV5-1 and J is TRBJ1-2; D is uncertain. The germline V and J ends were trimmed by 2 bases and 6 bases, with 8 bases remaining between them. Germline lookup yields CDR1 SGHRS and CDR2 YFSETQ. CDR3 size: 12 residues. CDR3 amino acids: CASSFGDHGYTF. In DNA form, the CDR3 reads TGCGCCAGCAGCTTTGGAGATCATGGCTACACCTTC.

The chain uses TRBV7-8 and TRBJ2-7; D is ambiguous. This CDR3 contains 13 residues. The ends were cut back, 3 bases at V and 3 bases at J, with 9 bases in the middle. Germline V gene data show CDR1 as SGHVS and CDR2 as FQNEAQ. The CDR3 protein is CASSLGAIYEQYF. The CDR3 DNA reads as TGTGCCAGCAGCTTGGGTGCGATCTACGAGCAGTACTTC. The full variable domain, completed using reference TRBV7-8 and TRBJ2-7, is GAGVSQSPRYKVAKRGQDVALRCDPISGHVSLFWYQQALGQGPEFLTYFQNEAQLDKSGLPSDRFFAERPEGSVSTLKIQRTQQEDSAVYLCASSLGAIYEQYFGPGTRLTVT.

This clone was counted a few times. The V gene is TRBV19, the J gene TRBJ1-1; D is unclear. Trimming shortened V by 5 bases and J by 2 bases, and 6 bases separated the two germline ends. Germline loops: CDR1 LNHDA, CDR2 SQIVND (reference sequence). The CDR3 spans 12 residues. The CDR3 region is CASSWDNTEAFF. CDR3 DNA: TGTGCCAGTAGTTGGGATAACACTGAAGCTTTCTTT.

The J gene is TRBJ2-2, the V gene TRBV7-8; TRBD1 aligns across 8 bases. From germline, CDR1 is SGHVS and CDR2 FQNEAQ. This CDR3 is built from 14 residues. Trimming cost V 5 bases and J 13 bases; bases outside gene matches: 12. The CDR3 sequence: CASSPTADRGGLFF. CDR3 nucleotide sequence: TGTGCCAGCAGCCCCACGGCAGACAGGGGTGGGCTGTTTTTT.

The chain couples TRBV3-1 (or the pseudogene TRBV3-2) to TRBJ2-3; 9 nucleotides agree with TRBD2. In germline, CDR1 is LGHDT, CDR2 YNNKEL (reference sequence). V was pared by 6 bases and J by 2 bases, with 6 bases of the junction left unmatched. The CDR3 runs to 15 residues. CDR3 sequence reads: CASSTSSGVTDTQYF. CDR3 nucleotides: TGTGCCAGCAGTACATCTAGCGGGGTCACAGATACGCAGTATTTT.

The chain uses TRBV4-2 and TRBJ1-2, with TRBD1 identical over 8 bases. This CDR3 region has 16 residues. With 0 bases clipped from V and 4 bases from J, the junction kept 7 bases outside the gene matches. Germline CDR1 reads LGHNA; CDR2 reads YNFKEQ. The CDR3 sequence is CASSQDPGRGPYGYTF. In nucleotides, the CDR3 is TGTGCCAGCAGCCAAGATCCCGGCAGGGGGCCCTATGGCTACACCTTC.

About this clone: Compared with germline, one end of the junction differs, possibly owing to a read error. J is TRBJ2-1 and V is TRBV29-1; D uncertain. From germline, CDR1 is SQVTM and CDR2 ANQGSEA. The CDR3 contains 12 residues. The CDR3 here is CSFDNLTNEQFF. The CDR3 DNA sequence: TGCAGCTTTGACAACTTAACAAATGAGCAGTTCTTC.

Note on this clone: The same CDR3 also results from other DNA sequences found in this sample. This sequence joins TRBV27 and TRBJ1-2; TRBD1 aligns across 7 bases. The CDR3 runs 15 residues. V was pared by 1 base and J by 0 bases, with 2 bases of the junction left unmatched. The germline CDR1 and CDR2 sequences are MNHEY and SMNVEV (reference sequence). The CDR3 reads CASSLYRGANYGYTF. Here the CDR3 DNA reads TGTGCCAGCAGTTTATACAGGGGAGCTAACTATGGCTACACCTTC.

The sample holds a few counts of this clone. This rearrangement joins TRBV5-1 to TRBJ1-6; unclear D gene. There are 17 residues in the CDR3. Germline CDR1 reads SGHRS; CDR2 reads YFSETQ. V was cut by 0 bases and J by 6 bases, with 16 bases left in between. The CDR3 loop is CASSLASEFVINSPLHF. DNA for the CDR3: TGCGCCAGCAGCTTGGCCTCAGAATTCGTTATTAATTCACCCCTCCACTTT.

This chain joins TRBV9 and TRBJ2-1; D may be TRBD1 (6 bases). The CDR3 is 14 residues long. V was clipped by 3 bases and J by 2 bases, with 9 bases between them. Germline CDR1 is SGDLS and CDR2 is YYNGEE. Written as DNA, the CDR3 is TGTGCCAGCAGCGAAAACAGGGCCTACAATGAGCAGTTCTTC. Protein product: CASSENRAYNEQFF.

The chain couples TRBV3-1 (or the pseudogene TRBV3-2) to TRBJ1-1, with a weak D call TRBD1 (5 bases). Trimming shortened V by 0 bases and J by 10 bases, and 12 bases separated the two germline ends. This CDR3 spans 13 amino acids. The V gene's germline CDR1 is LGHDT and CDR2 YNNKEL (reference sequence). CDR3 amino acids: CASSQEGRLGAFF. In DNA, the CDR3 is TGTGCCAGCAGCCAAGAGGGGCGCTTGGGAGCTTTCTTT.

The chain joins TRBV12-5 to TRBJ1-1; a weak D match, TRBD1 (5 bases). The V gene's germline CDR1 is LGHNT and CDR2 FRNRAP. This CDR3 is built from 12 residues. Trimming shortened V by 4 bases and J by 5 bases, and 8 bases separated the two germline ends. CDR3 bases: TGTGCTAGTGGTTACGACAGAACTGAAGCTTTCTTT. Translated, it gives CASGYDRTEAFF.

The chain employs TRBV6-5 and TRBJ1-2; D is possibly TRBD1 (5 bases). Germline V gives CDR1 MNHEY, CDR2 SVGAGI. The CDR3 spans 12 residues. V lost 7 bases, J lost 4 bases, and 10 bases lay in between. CDR3 residues: CASKGPSYGYTF. Here the CDR3 DNA reads TGTGCCAGCAAGGGGCCTAGCTATGGCTACACCTTC.

This chain uses TRBV7-2 with TRBJ1-2, with unresolved D. Germline V lookup: CDR1 SGHTA, CDR2 FQGNSA. V lost 1 base and J 0 bases, leaving 9 bases between the germline ends. The CDR3 runs 15 residues. The CDR3 DNA follows: TGTGCCAGCAGCTTAGATGTAGGGTCTAACTATGGCTACACCTTC. Its protein product is CASSLDVGSNYGYTF. The full variable domain, rest sourced from reference TRBV7-2 and TRBJ1-2, is GAGVSQSPSNKVTEKGKDVELRCDPISGHTALYWYRQSLGQGLEFLIYFQGNSAPDKSGLPSDRFSAERTGGSVSTLTIQRTQQEDSAVYLCASSLDVGSNYGYTFGSGTRLTVV.

V usage is TRBV10-3 and J usage is TRBJ2-2; the D is unclear. Deletions cut 2 bases from V and 1 base from J, with 5 bases between. From germline, CDR1 is ENHRY and CDR2 SYGVKD. The CDR3 sequence is 14 residues long. CDR3: CAISEPLNTGELFF. The CDR3 region has the DNA TGTGCCATCAGTGAGCCCTTGAACACCGGGGAGCTGTTTTTT.

The rearrangement uses TRBV2 and TRBJ1-6, with 7 bases aligning to TRBD1. After removal of 5 bases from V and 11 bases from J, the junction contained 12 bases not matched to a gene. Germline V CDR1 and CDR2: SNHLY, FYNNEI. This CDR3 comprises 15 residues. This CDR3 reads CASSTHRQGTPPLHF. The DNA for the CDR3 is TGTGCCAGCAGTACCCACCGACAGGGTACTCCACCCCTCCACTTT.

The sample holds one count of this clone. The chain joins TRBV7-2 to TRBJ2-1; D is ambiguous. Germline-derived CDR1 and CDR2 are SGHTA and FQGNSA. The CDR3 spans 13 residues. Trimming shortened V by 5 bases and J by 9 bases, and 14 bases separated the two germline ends. This CDR3 is CASSAPPEPEQFF. The CDR3 DNA reads as TGTGCCAGCAGCGCCCCGCCGGAGCCTGAGCAGTTCTTC.

This chain joins TRBV5-1 and TRBJ1-1, with 7 bases fitting TRBD1. CDR1 and CDR2 from the germline V gene are SGHRS and YFSETQ. Trimming cost V 0 bases and J 3 bases; bases outside gene matches: 8. The CDR3 is 16 amino acids. The CDR3 loop reads CASSLVGTEDYTEAFF. CDR3 nucleotides: TGCGCCAGCAGCTTGGTCGGGACAGAAGATTACACTGAAGCTTTCTTT. The full variable domain, completed using reference TRBV5-1 and TRBJ1-1, is KAGVTQTPRYLIKTRGQQVTLSCSPISGHRSVSWYQQTPGQGLQFLFEYFSETQRNKGNFPGRFSGRQFSNSRSEMNVSTLELGDSALYLCASSLVGTEDYTEAFFGQGTRLTVV.

This sequence joins TRBV29-1 and TRBJ1-5; D perhaps matches TRBD1 (5 bases). The germline V gene encodes CDR1 SQVTM and CDR2 ANQGSEA. Trimming shortened V by 4 bases and J by 2 bases, and 12 bases separated the two germline ends. The CDR3 sequence is 14 residues long. The CDR3 loop is CSVVGVEGNQPQHF. CDR3 in DNA: TGCAGCGTTGTGGGGGTAGAAGGCAATCAGCCCCAGCATTTT.

The J gene is TRBJ2-7, the V gene TRBV7-9; either TRBD1 or TRBD2 may supply D (6 bases each). This CDR3 spans 16 amino acids. Trimming took 5 bases from V and 4 from J, leaving 21 bases between them. Germline CDR1 and CDR2: SEHNR and FQNEAQ (reference sequence). The CDR3 nucleotides read TGTGCCAGCAGCCCCGCCGGTCCCCAGGGGACTTACGAGCAGTACTTC. Protein product: CASSPAGPQGTYEQYF.

A few counts support this clone. The J gene is TRBJ1-5, the V gene TRBV6-2 or TRBV6-3, with no clear D. The germline V gene has CDR1 MNHEY and CDR2 SVGEGT. V was pared by 7 bases and J by 0 bases, with 16 bases between. This CDR3 has 16 amino acids. In DNA, the CDR3 is TGTGCCAGCACCCCCGGGCTACGATTTAGCAATCAGCCCCAGCATTTT. Protein sequence: CASTPGLRFSNQPQHF.

The V and J genes are TRBV5-5 and TRBJ2-7, with 8 nucleotides matching TRBD2. Looked up from germline, CDR1 is SGHKS and CDR2 is YYEKEE (reference sequence). The CDR3 consists of 17 residues. The V gene end was trimmed by 4 bases and the J gene end by 5 bases; junction bases not matched to a gene: 17. CDR3 bases: TGTGCCAGCAGCCGGAGGGGCGCGGGGGGCCCTTTGGACGAGCAGTACTTC. It specifies CASSRRGAGGPLDEQYF.